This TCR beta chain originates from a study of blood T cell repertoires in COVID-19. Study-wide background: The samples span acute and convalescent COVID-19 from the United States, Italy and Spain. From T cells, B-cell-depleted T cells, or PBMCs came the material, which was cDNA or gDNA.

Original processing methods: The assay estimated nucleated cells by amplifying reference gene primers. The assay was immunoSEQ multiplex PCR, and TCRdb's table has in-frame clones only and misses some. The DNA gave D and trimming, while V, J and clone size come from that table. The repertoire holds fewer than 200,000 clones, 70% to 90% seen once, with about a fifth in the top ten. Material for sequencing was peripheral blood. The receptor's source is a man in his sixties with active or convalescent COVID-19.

In nucleotides, the CDR3 is TGTGCCAGCAGCCAAGAAGTACTAGCGGGGGGGCGTGGCACCGGGGAGCTGTTTTTT. Amino acids: CASSQEVLAGGRGTGELFF. The J gene is TRBJ2-2, the V gene TRBV3-1 (or the pseudogene TRBV3-2); 13 bases fit TRBD2. This CDR3 comprises 19 residues. Unmatched junction bases numbered 8, after V lost 0 bases and J lost 4 bases. Looked up from germline, CDR1 is LGHDT and CDR2 is YNNKEL (reference sequence).